This TCR beta chain was recovered during a study of OX40 agonist ivuxolimab in advanced cancers. On the study more broadly: Participants could have had prior anti-PD-1, anti-PD-L1 or anti-CTLA-4 therapy, and roughly 39% had some.

In this sample, this clone turned up a few times. The method was immunoSEQ multiplex PCR; TCRdb's version includes in-frame clones alone and lacks a portion of them. Of over 30,000 clones in the sample, roughly 82% were seen once. The CDR3 totals 12 residues. CDR1 SGHTA and CDR2 FQGNSA come from the germline V gene. The V gene lost 4 bases and the J gene lost 9 bases, with 7 bases spanning the gap. The investigators sampled blood at baseline, at cycle 4 day 1, and at cycle 7 day 1. The clonotype was recovered from an adult with an advanced solid tumor such as melanoma, head and neck, liver or kidney cancer. This chain connects TRBV7-2 to TRBJ1-6, with D unclear. Sequencing used CD4+ or CD8+ T cells sorted from blood, obtained in a trial of the OX40 agonist ivuxolimab. Here the CDR3 reads CASSSPSSPLHF. CDR3 coding DNA: TGTGCCAGCAGCTCCCCCAGTTCACCCCTCCACTTT.